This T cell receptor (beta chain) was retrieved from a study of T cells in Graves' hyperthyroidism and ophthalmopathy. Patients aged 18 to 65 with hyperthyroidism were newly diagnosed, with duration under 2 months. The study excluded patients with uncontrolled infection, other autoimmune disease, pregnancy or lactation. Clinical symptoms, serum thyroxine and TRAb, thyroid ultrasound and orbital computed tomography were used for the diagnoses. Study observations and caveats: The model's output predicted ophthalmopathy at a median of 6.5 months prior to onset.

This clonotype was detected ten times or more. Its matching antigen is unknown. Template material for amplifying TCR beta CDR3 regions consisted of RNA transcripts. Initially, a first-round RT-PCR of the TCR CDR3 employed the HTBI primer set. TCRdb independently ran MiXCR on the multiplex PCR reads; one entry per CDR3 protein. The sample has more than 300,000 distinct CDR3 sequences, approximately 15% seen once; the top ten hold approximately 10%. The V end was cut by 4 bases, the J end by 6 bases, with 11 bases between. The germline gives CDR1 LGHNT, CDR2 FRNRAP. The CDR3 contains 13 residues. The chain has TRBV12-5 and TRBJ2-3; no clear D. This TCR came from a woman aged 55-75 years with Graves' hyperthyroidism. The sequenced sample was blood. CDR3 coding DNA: TGTGCTAGTGGTTCGGACGTGGGGGATACGCAGTATTTT. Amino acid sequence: CASGSDVGDTQYF.